Each of the 30 T cell receptor beta chains below was sequenced from the same sample in a study of T cells in Graves' hyperthyroidism and ophthalmopathy. The CDR3 regions of TCR beta were amplified from RNA transcripts. TCR CDR3 underwent first-round RT-PCR with the HTBI primer set. TCRdb processed the multiplex PCR reads anew with MiXCR; each CDR3 protein has one entry. The sample lists over 650,000 distinct CDR3 sequences; 16% were seen once. Source material: blood. These receptors were obtained from a man in his late teens or twenties with Graves' hyperthyroidism.

This rearrangement joins TRBV29-1 to TRBJ2-2; possible D gene TRBD2, 6 bases. This CDR3 spans 13 amino acids. The germline V and J ends were trimmed by 4 bases and 5 bases, with 11 bases remaining between them. Germline V CDR1 and CDR2: SQVTM, ANQGSEA. The CDR3 loop reads CSVAFLATGELFF. As DNA, the CDR3 is TGCAGCGTTGCCTTTCTAGCGACCGGGGAGCTGTTTTTT.

Worth noting for this clonotype: A much larger clonotype is one base distant, so this may be a read error. The J gene is TRBJ2-7, the V gene TRBV15, with a weak D call TRBD2 (6 bases). Per germline, CDR1 LNHNV and CDR2 YYDKDF (reference sequence). The CDR3 covers 17 residues. The V end lost 5 bases, the J end lost 2 bases, and 22 bases lay between the germline ends. The DNA for the CDR3 is TGTGCCACCAGCGACGAGTATAGCGGCAGTTTGACCTACGAGCAGTACTTC. It encodes CATSDEYSGSLTYEQYF.

The rearrangement links TRBV20-1 to TRBJ2-3; D is possibly TRBD1 or TRBD2 (6 bases each). The CDR3 is 15 residues long. V dropped 3 bases and J dropped 2 bases, with 15 bases sitting between them. Germline lookup yields CDR1 DFQATT and CDR2 SNEGSKA (reference sequence). The CDR3 region is CSARPRGRTTDTQYF. CDR3 in DNA: TGCAGTGCTAGGCCGAGGGGGAGGACCACAGATACGCAGTATTTT.

This clonotype has only a few counts. This chain links TRBV27 with TRBJ1-4, with D possibly TRBD1 on 5 matching bases. V lost 5 bases and J lost 6, with 13 bases in between. Germline V gene data show CDR1 as MNHEY and CDR2 as SMNVEV (reference sequence). The CDR3 runs to 14 residues. CDR3 DNA: TGTGCCAGCAGTCCCCGGGTGGGGGATGAAAAACTGTTTTTT. Translated: CASSPRVGDEKLFF.

The V call is TRBV19, the J call TRBJ1-2, with D possibly TRBD1 on 5 matching bases. V gave up 6 bases and J gave up 3 bases, with 17 bases separating them. The germline V gene encodes CDR1 LNHDA and CDR2 SQIVND (reference sequence). The CDR3 contains 15 residues. CDR3 bases: TGTGCCAGTAGCCCCGATAAGGGGCGCGACTATGGCTACACCTTC. This sequence encodes CASSPDKGRDYGYTF.

This clonotype appeared a few times. The chain links TRBV29-1 to TRBJ1-1, with no clear D. Germline V gene sequence: CDR1 SQVTM, CDR2 ANQGSEA. With 7 bases removed from V and 2 bases from J, the gap between germline ends came to 14 bases. There are 13 residues in the CDR3. The CDR3 DNA sequence: TGCAGCGCTTTTAAGGACTTTAACACTGAAGCTTTCTTT. As protein: CSAFKDFNTEAFF.

The chain joins TRBV7-9 to TRBJ2-7; D is perhaps TRBD1 (6 bases). The V gene's germline CDR1 is SEHNR and CDR2 FQNEAQ (reference sequence). Deletions cut 1 base from V and 3 bases from J, with 10 bases between. CDR3 length: 14 amino acids. The CDR3 reads CASSLGGPLYEQYF. In DNA, the CDR3 is TGTGCCAGCAGCTTAGGGGGGCCCCTCTACGAGCAGTACTTC.

With respect to this clonotype: A much more abundant neighbour one base away suggests this may be a read error. The chain combines TRBV7-4 with TRBJ1-5; D remains unclear. The germline gives CDR1 SGHVT, CDR2 SQSDAQ. V was pared by 9 bases and J by 0 bases, with 6 bases between. This CDR3 has 12 amino acids. CDR3 loop: CARTDSNQPQHF. The CDR3 nucleotides are TGTGCCAGAACAGATAGCAATCAGCCCCAGCATTTT.

The table lists this clonotype with many counts. The chain links TRBV27 to TRBJ2-1, with TRBD2 matching over 10 bases. This CDR3 contains 17 residues. V lost 1 base to trimming and J lost 4 bases; unmatched junction nucleotides: 7. The germline gives CDR1 MNHEY, CDR2 SMNVEV (reference sequence). The CDR3 protein is CASSLLTQREGYNEQFF. The CDR3 DNA follows: TGTGCCAGCAGTTTATTGACCCAGCGGGAGGGTTACAATGAGCAGTTCTTC.

Details on this clonotype: This clone may be a read error of a much larger clone one base away. V gene TRBV10-3 combines with J gene TRBJ2-1; 9 bases line up with TRBD1. Trimming removed 9 bases from V and 4 bases from J; junction bases left unmatched: 10. The CDR3 spans 15 residues. Germline CDR1 ENHRY, CDR2 SYGVKD. CDR3 in DNA: TGTGCCATTAGTAAAGACAGGGGGGGTTACAATGAGCAGTTCTTC. It specifies CAISKDRGGYNEQFF.

This clonotype was detected only a few times. CDR3 nucleotide sequence: TGTGCCAGCAGCTTAGGCTACGGGACAACTAATGAAAAACTGTTTTTT. It specifies CASSLGYGTTNEKLFF. This chain connects TRBV7-9 to TRBJ1-4; D is ambiguous. The germline V and J ends were trimmed by 1 base and 0 bases, with 9 bases remaining between them. CDR3 size: 16 residues. Germline values: CDR1 SEHNR, CDR2 FQNEAQ (reference sequence).

This chain uses TRBV2 with TRBJ2-2; tentatively, D is TRBD1 or TRBD2 (6 bases each). The CDR3 has 14 amino acids. Germline CDR1 reads SNHLY; CDR2 reads FYNNEI. The V gene lost 1 base and the J gene lost 6 bases, with 9 bases spanning the gap. CDR3 coding DNA: TGTGCCAGCAGTGAAGAGGGGGGACCCGGGGAGCTGTTTTTT. Translated, it gives CASSEEGGPGELFF.

At least ten counts were recorded for this clonotype. The V gene is TRBV29-1, the J gene TRBJ1-1; no reliable D call. Germline CDR1 SQVTM, CDR2 ANQGSEA. This CDR3 has 14 amino acids. V lost 1 base, J lost 4 bases, and 13 bases lay in between. DNA for the CDR3: TGCAGCGTTGAAGCCCCGGGTAAGGCCACTGAAGCTTTCTTT. Translated, it gives CSVEAPGKATEAFF. Full variable domain (remainder filled in from reference TRBV29-1 and TRBJ1-1): SAVISQKPSRDICQRGTSLTIQCQVDSQVTMMFWYRQQPGQSLTLIATANQGSEATYESGFVIDKFPISRPNLTFSTLTVSNMSPEDSSIYLCSVEAPGKATEAFFGQGTRLTVV.

This clonotype was picked up a small number of times. The V gene is TRBV28, the J gene TRBJ2-6; 8 bases fit TRBD2. CDR1 is MDHEN, CDR2 SYDVKM, per germline. CDR3 length: 15 residues. After removal of 7 bases from V and 3 bases from J, the junction contained 5 bases not matched to a gene. CDR3 loop: CASNGGVYGANVLTF. CDR3 bases: TGTGCCAGCAACGGGGGGGTGTATGGGGCCAACGTCCTGACTTTC.

This clonotype showed up many times. The rearrangement joins TRBV12-3 or TRBV12-4 to TRBJ1-6; D ambiguous. The ends were cut back, 3 bases at V and 5 bases at J, with 14 bases in the middle. This CDR3 region has 16 residues. The CDR3 protein is CASSFKLSGDNSPLHF. CDR3 in DNA: TGTGCCAGCAGTTTTAAGCTCTCCGGGGATAATTCACCCCTCCACTTT.

This clonotype was detected ten times or more. CDR3 DNA sequence: TGTGCCAGCAGTCTAAATAGCGGGAGTGTTAATGAGCAGTTCTTC. This codes for CASSLNSGSVNEQFF. The chain has TRBV2 and TRBJ2-1; 9 nucleotides match TRBD2. V dropped 5 bases and J dropped 7; count of bases not matched to a gene: 9. The length of the CDR3 is 15 residues. Germline V lookup: CDR1 SNHLY, CDR2 FYNNEI.

This clonotype was seen only a few times. The V and J genes are TRBV6-9 and TRBJ1-1; TRBD1 aligns across 9 bases. Germline CDR1 is MNHGY and CDR2 is SVAAGI. V shed 3 bases, J shed 2 bases, and the junction held 19 bases outside the gene matches. CDR3 length: 20 amino acids. Written as DNA, the CDR3 is TGTGCCAGCAGTTACTCGAACAGGGGGCTTACACCTACACATAACACTGAAGCTTTCTTT. This encodes CASSYSNRGLTPTHNTEAFF.

The gene calls are TRBV5-1 and TRBJ1-6; no firm D call. CDR3 length: 14 residues. V was clipped by 2 bases and J by 3 bases, with 6 bases between them. Germline V lookup: CDR1 SGHRS, CDR2 YFSETQ. CDR3 region: CASSFGLYNSPLHF. For the CDR3, the DNA is TGCGCCAGCAGCTTCGGACTCTATAATTCACCCCTCCACTTT.

J is TRBJ1-5 and V is TRBV12-3 or TRBV12-4, with 9 bases aligning to TRBD1. There are 16 residues in the CDR3. V shed 6 bases and J 4 bases; nucleotides not matched to a gene: 10. CDR3 bases: TGTGCCAGCAGCCGGGGACAGGGTCTACTGAATCAGCCCCAGCATTTT. Translation gives CASSRGQGLLNQPQHF.

This clonotype was seen at least ten times. V gene TRBV12-5 combines with J gene TRBJ2-1, with D maybe TRBD2 (5 bases). The CDR3 is 14 residues long. Germline V gives CDR1 LGHNT, CDR2 FRNRAP. Deletions cut 7 bases from V and 6 bases from J, with 16 bases between. CDR3 DNA sequence: TGTGCTAGTGCACGCCTGGGCGGACTCAATGAGCAGTTCTTC. Encoded protein: CASARLGGLNEQFF.

This clonotype has just a few counts. CDR3 protein: CAWSTASGWNEQFF. In DNA form, the CDR3 reads TGTGCCTGGAGTACGGCTAGCGGTTGGAATGAGCAGTTCTTC. The chain employs TRBV30 and TRBJ2-1; 7 positions match TRBD2. The V gene's germline CDR1 is GTSNPN and CDR2 SVGIG (reference sequence). After removal of 2 bases from V and 7 bases from J, the junction contained 8 bases not matched to a gene. The CDR3 has 14 amino acids.

This clonotype was observed at least ten times. The chain couples TRBV30 to TRBJ2-1; D uncertain. Germline CDR1 reads GTSNPN; CDR2 reads SVGIG (reference sequence). The CDR3 has 12 residues. Between the trimmed V and J ends, which lost 5 bases and 8 bases, there was a span of 13 bases. The CDR3 here is CAWQALGYEQFF. DNA of the CDR3: TGTGCCTGGCAAGCGCTAGGTTATGAGCAGTTCTTC.

This clonotype has ten or more counts. V gene TRBV28 combines with J gene TRBJ2-7; D is unclear. Trimming stripped 4 bases from V and 5 bases from J, with 18 bases between. Germline-derived CDR1 and CDR2 are MDHEN and SYDVKM. This CDR3 is 15 amino acids long. The CDR3 here is CASSSPPSSHDEQYF. The CDR3 coding sequence is TGTGCCAGCAGTTCCCCCCCTAGTTCCCATGACGAGCAGTACTTC.

Regarding this clonotype: Being one base from a much bigger clone, this may be a read error. V is TRBV28 and J is TRBJ2-7; no definite D call. The CDR3 runs 17 residues. Trimming left V 3 bases short and J 5 bases short, with 23 bases between. Germline loops: CDR1 MDHEN, CDR2 SYDVKM. DNA of the CDR3: TGTGCCAGCAGTTTTAGTAGTCAGGCGCACTTCTTTCACGAGCAGTACTTC. Protein product: CASSFSSQAHFFHEQYF.

This clonotype was recorded a few times. J is TRBJ1-1 and V is TRBV20-1, with a weak D call TRBD1 (5 bases). The CDR3 runs to 14 residues. V lost 8 bases and J 5 bases, leaving 21 bases between the germline ends. Germline CDR1 and CDR2: DFQATT and SNEGSKA (reference sequence). CDR3 nucleotides: TGCAGTTCATCCTCTTCGCGGGGCAGGACTGAAGCTTTCTTT. Its translation: CSSSSSRGRTEAFF.

This clonotype has ten or more counts. The chain has TRBV27 and TRBJ1-1, with D uncertain. The germline CDR1 and CDR2 sequences are MNHEY and SMNVEV (reference sequence). CDR3 length: 11 residues. With 4 bases removed from V and 4 bases from J, the gap between germline ends came to 4 bases. The CDR3 region has the DNA TGTGCCAGCAGTTATGGCACTGAAGCTTTCTTT. This translates into CASSYGTEAFF.

This clonotype turned up a few times. The chain links TRBV25-1 to TRBJ2-7; D unclear. The CDR3 consists of 14 residues. Germline CDR1 MGHDK, CDR2 SYGVNS. V lost 7 bases, J lost 0 bases, and 13 bases lay in between. In nucleotides, the CDR3 is TGTGCCAGCACCCACCATACGTTCTCCTACGAGCAGTACTTC. Its protein product is CASTHHTFSYEQYF.

Points on this clonotype: A much larger clone is a single base away; this may be a read error. This chain links TRBV7-2 with TRBJ2-3; 8 bases match TRBD2. The CDR3 sequence is 15 residues long. Germline CDR1 reads SGHTA; CDR2 reads FQGNSA. CDR3 in amino acids: CASSFVAGSADTQCF. The CDR3 coding sequence is TGTGCCAGCAGCTTCGTAGCGGGATCCGCAGATACGCAGTGTTTT.

This clonotype occurred a few times. The CDR3 here is CASSIADRGIHEQYF. CDR3 sequence (DNA): TGTGCCAGTAGTATAGCGGACAGGGGAATCCACGAGCAGTACTTC. The chain links TRBV19 to TRBJ2-7; the match to TRBD1 covers 9 bases. J was trimmed by 5 bases and V by 1 base; bases with no gene match: 6. CDR1 is LNHDA, CDR2 SQIVND, per germline (reference sequence). This CDR3 has 15 amino acids. Using reference TRBV19 and TRBJ2-7 for the parts outside the CDR3, the full variable domain is DGGITQSPKYLFRKEGQNVTLSCEQNLNHDAMYWYRQDPGQGLRLIYYSQIVNDFQKGDIAEGYSVSREKKESFPLTVTSAQKNPTAFYLCASSIADRGIHEQYFGPGTRLTVT.

V is TRBV20-1 and J is TRBJ2-7; tentative D call: TRBD1 (8 bases). V was pared by 5 bases and J by 2 bases, with 16 bases between. The CDR3 contains 14 residues. Per the germline V gene, CDR1 is DFQATT and CDR2 is SNEGSKA (reference sequence). The CDR3 DNA sequence: TGCAGTGCTCGCAGGACAGGGACTACCTACGAGCAGTACTTC. Translation: CSARRTGTTYEQYF.